What follows are 26 T cell receptor beta chains derived from one specimen sequenced in a study of cytomegalovirus exposure and HLA in healthy donors. PCR primers comprised 60 Vbeta and 13 Jbeta primers. The table came from immunoSEQ multiplex PCR; TCRdb's copy has only in-frame clones and leaves some out. This sample has 130,000 to 150,000 clones, with roughly 73% found just once. Sequenced: PBMCs. Receptor source: a human donor in good health.

The genes are TRBV25-1 and TRBJ1-3; D might be TRBD1 (6 bases). Trimming removed 0 bases from V and 4 bases from J, with 13 bases in between. The CDR3 sequence is 16 residues long. Germline values: CDR1 MGHDK, CDR2 SYGVNS. CDR3 in amino acids: CASSEYGGLGGNTIYF. In nucleotides, the CDR3 is TGTGCCAGCAGTGAATACGGGGGGCTTGGGGGAAACACCATATATTTT.

This sequence joins TRBV2 and TRBJ1-2; no firm D call. CDR1 SNHLY and CDR2 FYNNEI come from the germline V gene. Trimming took 2 bases from V and 4 from J, leaving 11 bases between them. This CDR3 contains 14 residues. The CDR3 region is CASSETRDPYGYTF. The CDR3 DNA reads TGTGCCAGCAGTGAAACGAGGGATCCCTATGGCTACACCTTC.

J is TRBJ1-6 and V is TRBV7-2; weak D call: TRBD1 (5 bases). The V and J ends lost 0 bases and 7 bases respectively, with 10 bases between them. The CDR3 is 15 residues long. CDR1 SGHTA and CDR2 FQGNSA come from the germline V gene. The CDR3 sequence: CASSLAPQGNSPLHF. CDR3 nucleotides: TGTGCCAGCAGCTTAGCGCCGCAGGGAAATTCACCCCTCCACTTT. Using reference TRBV7-2 and TRBJ1-6 for the parts outside the CDR3, the full variable domain is GAGVSQSPSNKVTEKGKDVELRCDPISGHTALYWYRQSLGQGLEFLIYFQGNSAPDKSGLPSDRFSAERTGGSVSTLTIQRTQQEDSAVYLCASSLAPQGNSPLHFGNGTRLTVT.

This clone was counted between two and nine times. The chain joins TRBV15 to TRBJ2-7; 8 nucleotides match TRBD1. This CDR3 region has 16 residues. Germline V CDR1 and CDR2: LNHNV, YYDKDF (reference sequence). The V gene end was trimmed by 1 base and the J gene end by 5 bases; junction bases not matched to a gene: 10. The CDR3 loop is CATSRVPDRVQHEQYF. As DNA, the CDR3 is TGTGCCACCAGCAGAGTCCCGGACAGGGTACAGCACGAGCAGTACTTC.

The chain joins TRBV7-9 to TRBJ1-1; a possible D gene is TRBD1 (6 bases). V lost 5 bases and J 7 bases, leaving 14 bases between the germline ends. The CDR3 totals 13 residues. CDR1 and CDR2 from the germline V gene are SEHNR and FQNEAQ (reference sequence). Here the CDR3 DNA reads TGTGCCAGCAGCCTTAGGGGCAGGGGTGAAGCTTTCTTT. Protein product: CASSLRGRGEAFF.

This clone was counted between two and nine times. V gene TRBV2 combines with J gene TRBJ2-7; tentative D call: TRBD1 (6 bases). The CDR3 has 15 amino acids. Per germline, CDR1 SNHLY and CDR2 FYNNEI. Trimming removed 4 bases from V and 2 bases from J, with 15 bases in between. CDR3 sequence (DNA): TGTGCCAGCAGTGTTGGGACACCCGTGACCTACGAGCAGTACTTC. This codes for CASSVGTPVTYEQYF.

This chain connects TRBV4-1 to TRBJ2-2; maybe TRBD1 (5 bases). Germline V gene data show CDR1 as MGHRA and CDR2 as YSYEKL. The CDR3 runs to 15 residues. V dropped 2 bases and J dropped 1 base, with 8 bases sitting between them. The DNA for the CDR3 is TGCGCCAGCAGCCAAAACGACAGGAACACCGGGGAGCTGTTTTTT. This sequence encodes CASSQNDRNTGELFF.

A note on this clone: A junction boundary mismatches the germline segment, possibly from a read error. V gene TRBV7-7 combines with J gene TRBJ1-1, with D unclear. The CDR3 loop spans 13 amino acids. The V gene's germline CDR1 is SSHAT and CDR2 FNYEAQ (reference sequence). CDR3 in amino acids: CASSLRENTEAFF. CDR3 DNA sequence: TGTGCTAGCAGCTTACGGGAGAACACTGAAGCTTTCTTT.

This chain uses TRBV25-1 with TRBJ2-7, with D perhaps TRBD2 (6 bases). V was trimmed by 8 bases and J by 5 bases, leaving 22 bases between them. The CDR3 extends over 15 amino acids. Germline CDR1 and CDR2: MGHDK and SYGVNS. This CDR3 reads CASASGDPGPHEQYF. The DNA for the CDR3 is TGTGCCAGCGCCTCGGGGGACCCGGGGCCCCACGAGCAGTACTTC.

This chain joins TRBV2 and TRBJ2-3; 8 bases agree with TRBD2. The CDR3 is 14 residues long. Trimming at V came to 3 bases and at J to 6 bases, leaving 5 bases not matched to a gene. CDR1 and CDR2 (germline): SNHLY, FYNNEI. The CDR3 bases are TGTGCCAGCAGTGAGGGACTAGAGACTGATACGCAGTATTTT. Its protein is CASSEGLETDTQYF.

The chain is built from TRBV9 and TRBJ2-1; D may be TRBD2 (6 bases). From germline, CDR1 is SGDLS and CDR2 YYNGEE. V dropped 10 bases and J dropped 2 bases, with 16 bases sitting between them. The CDR3 totals 14 residues. CDR3 sequence (DNA): TGTGCCCCTAGGAGGGAGTCTGCCTACAATGAGCAGTTCTTC. It translates to CAPRRESAYNEQFF.

This clone was detected only a few times. The rearrangement uses TRBV27 and TRBJ2-1, with D possibly TRBD1 on 5 matching bases. The CDR3 length is 14 residues. Trimming shortened V by 2 bases and J by 3 bases, and 8 bases separated the two germline ends. CDR1 MNHEY and CDR2 SMNVEV come from the germline V gene (reference sequence). CDR3 coding DNA: TGTGCCAGCAGTTTAAGGGGTAACTACAATGAGCAGTTCTTC. This codes for CASSLRGNYNEQFF.

The chain carries TRBV4-1 and TRBJ2-2; D remains ambiguous. Trimming removed 2 bases from V and 8 bases from J, with 6 bases in between. Germline loops: CDR1 MGHRA, CDR2 YSYEKL. The CDR3 runs to 12 residues. The CDR3 sequence: CASSQLLGELFF. The DNA for the CDR3 is TGCGCCAGCAGCCAATTACTAGGGGAGCTGTTTTTT.

The sample holds a few counts of this clone. V and J are TRBV2 and TRBJ2-7; 9 nucleotides agree with TRBD1. V lost 7 bases and J lost 6; bases outside the gene matches: 7. From germline, CDR1 is SNHLY and CDR2 FYNNEI. The CDR3 runs 13 residues. CDR3 region: CASTRQGVGEQYF. CDR3 bases: TGTGCCAGCACCCGACAGGGGGTTGGCGAGCAGTACTTC.

V is TRBV4-1 and J is TRBJ2-3; TRBD2 matches 8 bases. V gave up 0 bases and J gave up 4 bases; unmatched junction bases: 3. The CDR3 runs 15 residues. Germline assignment: CDR1 MGHRA and CDR2 YSYEKL. This CDR3 reads CASSQDSGGPDTQYF. The CDR3 DNA reads as TGCGCCAGCAGCCAAGATTCGGGAGGGCCAGATACGCAGTATTTT.

The chain recombines TRBV29-1 with TRBJ2-1; 9 bases line up with TRBD2. Germline CDR1 and CDR2: SQVTM and ANQGSEA. This CDR3 has 14 amino acids. V lost 4 bases, J lost 2 bases, and 3 bases stayed unmatched. In DNA, the CDR3 is TGCAGCGTTGGGGCGGGAGGGCCCTACAATGAGCAGTTCTTC. Its protein product is CSVGAGGPYNEQFF.

This chain uses TRBV29-1 with TRBJ1-1; TRBD1 matches 12 bases. The germline V gene encodes CDR1 SQVTM and CDR2 ANQGSEA. The V segment lost 6 bases and the J segment 7 bases; nucleotides outside the gene matches: 6. The CDR3 is made up of 13 amino acids. Written as DNA, the CDR3 is TGCAGCGTCGCGGGACAGGGGGCTGGTGAAGCTTTCTTT. Encoded protein: CSVAGQGAGEAFF. Variable domain in full (rest from reference TRBV29-1 and TRBJ1-1): SAVISQKPSRDICQRGTSLTIQCQVDSQVTMMFWYRQQPGQSLTLIATANQGSEATYESGFVIDKFPISRPNLTFSTLTVSNMSPEDSSIYLCSVAGQGAGEAFFGQGTRLTVV.

The DNA of the CDR3 is TGTGCCAGCAGCTTAGAAGTCGCGGGGCTAGGGGAGACCCAGTACTTC. Amino acids: CASSLEVAGLGETQYF. The rearrangement joins TRBV7-6 to TRBJ2-5; possible D gene TRBD2, 6 bases. Germline V gene lookup returns CDR1 SGHVS and CDR2 FNYEAQ. V lost 1 base, J lost 5 bases, and 17 bases lay in between. The CDR3 is made up of 16 amino acids.

The chain couples TRBV2 to TRBJ2-5; 9 bases line up with TRBD2. Per the germline V gene, CDR1 is SNHLY and CDR2 is FYNNEI. J was trimmed by 5 bases and V by 1 base; bases with no gene match: 8. This CDR3 has 16 amino acids. The CDR3 nucleotides read TGTGCCAGCAGTGAAGTTCGAGTAGCGGGAGATGAGACCCAGTACTTC. It yields the protein CASSEVRVAGDETQYF.

The chain recombines TRBV25-1 with TRBJ1-6; D is perhaps TRBD1 (6 bases). Germline V gene lookup returns CDR1 MGHDK and CDR2 SYGVNS. The CDR3 loop spans 16 amino acids. Trimming pared 8 bases from V and 3 bases from J, leaving 17 bases between. CDR3 region: CASEGRGGFYNSPLHF. CDR3 coding DNA: TGTGCCAGCGAAGGGAGGGGGGGCTTCTATAATTCACCCCTCCACTTT.

J is TRBJ2-1 and V is TRBV27; 7 nucleotides line up with TRBD2. The germline CDR1 and CDR2 sequences are MNHEY and SMNVEV (reference sequence). J gave up 0 bases and V 4 bases, and 0 bases lay outside the gene matches. The CDR3 has 14 amino acids. The CDR3 DNA reads TGTGCCAGCAGTTGGGGGGGCTCCTACAATGAGCAGTTCTTC. As protein: CASSWGGSYNEQFF.

V and J are TRBV6-5 and TRBJ2-3, with 9 bases that match TRBD2. The CDR3 is 16 residues long. Germline V gene sequence: CDR1 MNHEY, CDR2 SVGAGI. V shed 0 bases and J 3 bases; nucleotides not matched to a gene: 4. The CDR3, as DNA: TGTGCCAGCAGTTACTCAGTCGCGGGGGGGACAGATACGCAGTATTTT. This gives the protein CASSYSVAGGTDTQYF.

The rearrangement links TRBV11-2 to TRBJ1-1; no clear D. CDR3 length: 14 residues. Trimming cost V 6 bases and J 0 bases, with 11 bases left between them. Looked up from germline, CDR1 is SGHAT and CDR2 is FQNNGV. This CDR3 reads CASRGLDVNTEAFF. The CDR3 nucleotides read TGTGCCAGCAGAGGACTGGATGTGAACACTGAAGCTTTCTTT.

V usage is TRBV21-1 and J usage is TRBJ2-2; no check of the table's D call, TRBD2, against the DNA was made. TRBV21-1 is classified as a pseudogene. The CDR3 loop spans 15 amino acids. The CDR3 DNA is TGTGCCAGCAGCACAACTAGCAGAAACACCGGGGAGCTGTTTTTT. It is translated as CASSTTSRNTGELFF.

The V call is TRBV7-9, the J call TRBJ1-1; TRBD1 aligns across 10 bases. Germline CDR1 SEHNR, CDR2 FQNEAQ (reference sequence). The CDR3 has 16 amino acids. J was trimmed by 0 bases and V by 3 bases; bases with no gene match: 4. The CDR3 is CASSFWTGGMNTEAFF. The CDR3 DNA reads as TGTGCCAGCAGCTTTTGGACAGGGGGGATGAACACTGAAGCTTTCTTT. Full variable domain (outside the CDR3, taken from reference TRBV7-9 and TRBJ1-1): DTGVSQNPRHKITKRGQNVTFRCDPISEHNRLYWYRQTLGQGPEFLTYFQNEAQLEKSRLLSDRFSAERPKGSFSTLEIQRTEQGDSAMYLCASSFWTGGMNTEAFFGQGTRLTVV.

The genes are TRBV11-2 and TRBJ2-3; no definite D call. V lost 5 bases and J lost 1, with 7 bases in between. Germline CDR1 reads SGHAT; CDR2 reads FQNNGV. The CDR3 covers 13 residues. In DNA, the CDR3 is TGTGCCAGCAGCCCAGAAGGCACAGATACGCAGTATTTT. Its translation is CASSPEGTDTQYF.